The rows below give T cell receptor beta chains drawn from one sample of a study of blood T cell repertoires in COVID-19. The data were produced by immunoSEQ multiplex PCR, yet TCRdb's version contains in-frame clones alone and is incomplete. This table has about 160,000 clones, 60% to 85% appearing once. The specimen was peripheral blood. The receptors shown here come from a man aged 65 to 85 with acute or convalescent COVID-19. Each CDR3 is given with its conserved first and last residue. A D gene is named only where the DNA matches it firmly. Some rows mark clone size as missing; the rest say once, few, many or name a class of expanded clone.

D gene: .
J gene: TRBJ1-1
clone size: once
V gene: TRBV5-1
CDR3 protein: CASSLGENTEAFF
CDR3 DNA: TGCGCCAGCAGCTTGGGAGAAAACACTGAAGCTTTCTTT

D gene: TRBD1
J gene: TRBJ1-5
clone size: once
V gene: TRBV27
CDR3 protein: CASSRGDRGHGQPQHF
CDR3 DNA: TGTGCCAGCAGTCGCGGGGACAGGGGGCACGGTCAGCCCCAGCATTTT

D gene: .
J gene: TRBJ1-6
clone size: few
V gene: TRBV9
CDR3 protein: CASSVGEYGGSGNSPLHF
CDR3 DNA: TGTGCCAGCAGCGTCGGAGAATACGGGGGTTCCGGTAATTCACCCCTCCACTTT

D gene: .
J gene: TRBJ2-2
clone size: .
V gene: TRBV9
CDR3 protein: CASSGQAPVTGELFF
CDR3 DNA: TGTGCCAGCAGCGGTCAAGCGCCAGTCACCGGGGAGCTGTTTTTT

D gene: .
J gene: TRBJ1-1
clone size: .
V gene: TRBV18
CDR3 protein: CASSPRRVGGTEAFF
CDR3 DNA: TGTGCCAGCTCACCACGGCGGGTAGGAGGGACTGAAGCTTTCTTT

D gene: TRBD2
J gene: TRBJ2-5
clone size: .
V gene: TRBV4-3
CDR3 protein: CASSRTSGRASQETQYF
CDR3 DNA: TGCGCCAGCTCGCGGACTAGCGGGAGGGCCTCGCAAGAGACCCAGTACTTC

D gene: .
J gene: TRBJ1-1
clone size: .
V gene: TRBV21-1
CDR3 protein: CASSKSGRLEGSKAFF
CDR3 DNA: TGTGCCAGCAGCAAAAGCGGGCGGCTGGAGGGCTCAAAAGCTTTCTTT

D gene: TRBD1
J gene: TRBJ2-5
clone size: .
V gene: TRBV18
CDR3 protein: CASSRGTVGQETQYF
CDR3 DNA: TGTGCCAGCTCACGTGGGACAGTAGGACAAGAGACCCAGTACTTC

D gene: TRBD1
J gene: TRBJ1-4
clone size: .
V gene: TRBV18
CDR3 protein: CASSLGQEGEKLFF
CDR3 DNA: TGTGCCAGCTCACTGGGACAGGAGGGTGAAAAACTGTTTTTT

D gene: TRBD1
J gene: TRBJ1-5
clone size: .
V gene: TRBV28
CDR3 protein: CASRDTDRGNQPQHF
CDR3 DNA: TGTGCCAGCAGGGATACGGACAGGGGCAATCAGCCCCAGCATTTT

D gene: TRBD1
J gene: TRBJ2-5
clone size: .
V gene: TRBV5-1
CDR3 protein: CASSFLPDRARETQYF
CDR3 DNA: TGCGCCAGCAGCTTCCTACCGGACAGGGCGAGAGAGACCCAGTACTTC

D gene: TRBD2
J gene: TRBJ2-5
clone size: .
V gene: TRBV5-6
CDR3 protein: CASSFGLAGQETQYF
CDR3 DNA: TGTGCCAGCAGCTTCGGACTAGCGGGGCAAGAGACCCAGTACTTC

D gene: .
J gene: TRBJ1-2
clone size: .
V gene: TRBV5-6
CDR3 protein: CASSKIDAGGYTF
CDR3 DNA: TGTGCCAGCAGCAAAATTGACGCGGGGGGCTACACCTTC

D gene: .
J gene: TRBJ2-7
clone size: .
V gene: TRBV10-2
CDR3 protein: CASSESFEDSTYEQYF
CDR3 DNA: TGCGCCAGCAGTGAGTCATTTGAGGACAGCACCTACGAGCAGTACTTC

D gene: TRBD2
J gene: TRBJ2-2
clone size: once
V gene: TRBV9
CDR3 protein: CASSAGLAGYTGELFF
CDR3 DNA: TGTGCCAGCAGCGCGGGACTAGCGGGATACACCGGGGAGCTGTTTTTT

D gene: TRBD1
J gene: TRBJ1-2
clone size: .
V gene: TRBV20-1
CDR3 protein: CSARLGQGNTF
CDR3 DNA: TGCAGTGCTCGTTTAGGACAGGGAAACACCTTC

D gene: TRBD1
J gene: TRBJ1-5
clone size: .
V gene: TRBV10-3
CDR3 protein: CAISESGTGNQPQHF
CDR3 DNA: TGTGCCATCAGTGAGTCCGGGACAGGGAATCAGCCCCAGCATTTT

D gene: .
J gene: TRBJ2-3
clone size: .
V gene: TRBV7-8
CDR3 protein: CASSTDERGTDTQYF
CDR3 DNA: TGTGCCAGCAGCACTGATGAGAGAGGCACAGATACGCAGTATTTT

D gene: .
J gene: TRBJ2-1
clone size: .
V gene: TRBV5-1
CDR3 protein: CASKSGQNYNEQFF
CDR3 DNA: TGCGCCAGCAAGAGTGGACAGAACTACAATGAGCAGTTCTTC

D gene: TRBD2
J gene: TRBJ2-7
clone size: few
V gene: TRBV6-6
CDR3 protein: CASRAGGAPYEQYF
CDR3 DNA: TGTGCCAGTAGGGCGGGGGGCGCCCCCTACGAGCAGTACTTC